This record concerns one T cell receptor (beta chain) sequence. It lacks a known antigen. Base qualities are not recorded, but no much larger clone differs from it by a single base. In total, roughly 710 healthy bone marrow donors made up the cohort. All cohort members were sampled while nominally healthy, although unrecorded immune exposures were likely present. The donor was CMV seronegative and was included in the group of under 450 seronegative cohort members. A peripheral blood sample was collected from each donor, and TCR beta sequencing was performed on peripheral blood mononuclear cells. The Qiagen DNeasy Blood Extraction Kit was used to extract genomic DNA from the blood cell samples. This entry belongs to a study of cytomegalovirus exposure and HLA in healthy donors (dated by TCRdb to 2016 to 2017). Background on the whole study: According to an earlier analysis of several hundred of the donors, roughly 180 million T cells yielded roughly 100 million unique TCR beta sequences and 250 to 350 Gb of sequence data. In a later genetic analysis, genome-wide SNP genotypes for about 60% of the 666 donors were used, and that subset was treated as a discovery cohort. An earlier analysis of approximately 580 of the donors used high-throughput TCR beta sequencing to judge whether each TCR beta V gene segment behaved as functional or pseudogenic. Because of strong linkage in the cohort, a few DR-DQ haplotypes were treated as single units for association and clustering. Donor age, sex, ethnicity and CMV serostatus were collected together with the repertoire data. In a later analysis, previously published TCR beta repertoires from 550 to 750 donors were re-analyzed and high-resolution HLA genotyping was added so that TCR occurrence patterns could be studied. All discovery cohort repertoires had been generated using a single sequencing platform. Across 398 genotyped donors of the cohort, an average of roughly 250,000 unique TCR beta nucleotide sequences per donor were sequenced, and roughly a sixth of those sequences were non-productive. Among the approximately 400 genotyped donors, approximately 76% belonged to the genetic ancestry cluster associated with self-reported Caucasian donors. In the later analysis, no new phenotypic data were used to find candidate immune exposures; instead, reliance was placed on TCR beta sequences and their occurrence across donors. The study aimed to test whether cataloging public T cell receptors could reveal signatures of past pathogen exposure. Typing coverage varied by locus: about 629-640 donors for A, B, C, DRB1 and DQB1; under 550 for DQA1; about 570 for DPA1; 450 to 480 for DPB1. The study profiled the T cell repertoires of hundreds of subjects by immunosequencing and related them to cytomegalovirus serostatus. Along with the approximately 700-subject first cohort, a separate validation cohort of 120 different subjects was used. HLA typing covered class I and class II loci at four-digit resolution. An early release covering 550 to 650 HLA-typed donors comprised approximately 300 gigabases of sequencing data and around 85 million unique TCR sequences. To predict cytomegalovirus infection status, the study brought together high-throughput TCR immunosequencing, statistical association of individual TCRs with disease status, and machine learning.

Cut back by 6 bases and 3 bases, the V and J ends lie 14 bases apart. In the germline V gene, CDR1 corresponds to KGHSH and CDR2 to LQKENI. Inclusive of the bounding cysteine and phenylalanine, the CDR3 is 15 residues long. Only CDR3 DNA remains: 45 bases, in frame from the first base. Library preparation employed the immunoSEQ multiplex PCR assay. A mixture of 60 forward primers for TCR Vbeta segments and 13 reverse primers for TCR Jbeta segments was used in the multiplex PCR. Amplification of the CDR3 region of rearranged TCR beta genes was performed with a multiplex PCR assay on genomic DNA. The Illumina HiSeq System was used to sequence the amplified TCR beta libraries as 87-base-pair reads. The original pipeline was this. A later analysis counted about 82 million unique TCR beta chains across the 640 or so repertoires, and some 11 million of these chains were shared by at least two donors. A nearest-neighbor algorithm error-corrected the raw reads and collapsed the reads into unique sequences, merging closely related sequences to remove PCR and sequencing errors. Alignment of CDR3 sequences to IMGT reference sequences was used to assign V, D and J gene segments. For a sequence to be retained, a match of at least six nucleotides to both a V gene segment and a J gene segment was required. A rearrangement counted as productive if the CDR3 had no stop codons and remained in frame with V and J, and every other rearrangement counted as non-productive. Following IMGT convention, CDR3 was defined as the stretch from the second conserved V-encoded cysteine to the conserved J-encoded phenylalanine. The earlier analysis of some 580 of the donors excluded any sequence lacking an unambiguous match to a single V gene segment. In an earlier analysis of several hundred of the donors, a V segment was called functional when productive rearrangements were above 56.7%, and segregating when the standard deviation between donors exceeded 5%. A statistical classification framework was developed to diagnose cytomegalovirus status using the catalog of TCR beta chain sequences. V and J gene assignment, in a later analysis, came from comparing TCR nucleotide sequences with IMGT/GENE-DB human TR gene sequences. A later analysis assigned CDR3 sequences and most-parsimonious VDJ recombination scenarios with the TCRdist pipeline. In a later analysis, every TCR beta chain was defined by the combination of its CDR3 amino acid sequence and its V-gene family, and reads without a unique V-gene family were dropped. To address suspected cross-contamination and a sequencing artifact, a later analysis removed roughly 640 highly shared, low-generation-probability nucleotide sequences. In a later analysis, a clonal expansion index was calculated for each public chain from normalized within-repertoire ranks of inferred template counts. In a later analysis, generation probabilities were computed using a VDJ recombination model fitted to out-of-frame rearrangements, and the results were checked against IGoR. A later analysis scored TCR-TCR, TCR-HLA and TCR-CMV co-occurrence with hypergeometric tests, applying a repertoire-size bias correction to TCR pairs. To estimate false discovery rates, a later analysis permuted the HLA or CMV assignments 20 times. In a later analysis, co-occurring TCRs were grouped using DBSCAN, with TCRdist sequence similarity added in when clustering inside HLA-allele-positive subsets. Repertoires with fewer than 30,000 or more than 120,000 public chains, plus five repertoires with anomalous nucleotide sharing, were excluded from co-occurrence clustering. Sourced from immuneACCESS, this table was stored by TCRdb with only in-frame sequences that have V and J called. A share of the clones is absent; for the studies checked, an unresolved V gene accounts for under half, and the remainder has no known explanation. V and J calls and clone size are given by that table; D and trimming were obtained from the DNA. This sample gives 70,000 to 80,000 clones in total; almost 85% of them show up just once. Clones ranked in the top ten supply 1.5% to 2% of the sample.

Broad study findings and their caveats: Linkage disequilibrium might explain the correlated functional status among segregating V segments, but an unknown experimental factor could not be ruled out. A cluster of highly shared sequence variants was judged likely to be a technical artifact of the sequencing pipeline. Sequencing depth was assumed to be roughly uniform across donors in the presence/absence analyses, though that assumption may not hold. When HLA alleles, especially DR and DQ, strongly co-occurred, TCR associations were difficult to assign to individual alleles. Several of the top co-occurrence clusters appeared to be linked to parvovirus B19, influenza, CMV and Epstein-Barr virus, according to a later analysis. An earlier analysis of approximately 530 of the donors showed that most TCR beta V segments appeared in productive rearrangements either about 90% or about 30% of the time, which broadly matched IMGT annotations. At a false discovery rate of 0.05, a later analysis linked around 15,000 TCR beta sequences to specific HLA alleles. In a later analysis, HLA-associated TCR beta chains showed more clonal expansion and lower generation probabilities than non-associated chains that were equally common. The classifier was reported to diagnose cytomegalovirus status with high specificity and sensitivity in both the original cohort and the validation cohort. A further reported finding was that TCR beta sequences accurately predicted the HLA-A and HLA-B alleles for most subjects in the first cohort. Some IMGT-functional V segments, including TRBV6-2 and TRBV6-3, could not be distinguished by the 87-base-pair reads and were therefore excluded. This cohort had only TCR beta chains sequenced, and the lack of alpha or paired-chain data limited which features could be detected. For the cohort, immune exposure information was limited to CMV serostatus. V-gene and J-gene trimming of TCR beta chains was associated with a missense DCLRE1C variant in a later genetic analysis, and the association was replicated in an independent cohort. In a later analysis, the rate of TCR association differed among HLA loci, with DRB1 alleles having the most associated TCRs and HLA-C alleles having the fewest. The authors suggested that the approach could potentially be generalized to other disease states and immunological phenotypes. In a later analysis, most CMV-associated TCR beta chains were found to appear HLA-restricted, with HLA associations seemingly driven largely by CMV exposure. A few of the identified cytomegalovirus-associated TCR beta chains were confirmed in vitro to be specific for cytomegalovirus antigens. Because HLA typing was unavailable for some donors at each locus, only the typed subset was used in association tests. Because counts were too low, about 18 rarely observed V segments, including chromosome 9 orphons, were excluded from the earlier analysis of several hundred of the donors. In the study, 150 to 200 TCR beta chains were listed as associated with cytomegalovirus. A later genetic analysis reported fewer N-insertions in productive TCRs among donors in an Asian-associated ancestry cluster than the roughly 700-donor mean. Most TCR sequences were seen in very few donors, while some public TCRs were found in many individuals.

The TCR sequence derives from a man aged 18-30 years in good health and CMV-seronegative. The sequence links TRBV18 to TRBJ1-4, with the D gene not clear enough to name. Sequencing was performed on PBMCs. The CDR3 corresponds to CASSLTRGANEKLFF. The bases are TGTGCCAGCTCCCTCACCCGTGGAGCTAATGAAAAACTGTTTTTT.